This is a list of T cell receptor beta chains from one sample in a study of regulatory T cells in long-lasting Graves disease. Via MiXCR, TCRdb re-called the multiplex PCR reads, giving one row per CDR3 protein. The repertoire has some 320,000 distinct CDR3 sequences, 15% to 20% of them found once; the top ten carry more than 30%. The starting material was peripheral blood mononuclear cells (PBMCs), obtained at new diagnosis, from a patient treated with antithyroid drugs. Receptor source: a female donor with Graves disease. The CDR3 runs from the conserved cysteine through the conserved F or W. D genes are given only for firm matches. Clone size is not always given. Where it is, it says once, few, many or a class for expanded clones.

J: TRBJ2-7
D: -
V: TRBV19
size: many
CDR3: CASSIGESSYEQYF
DNA: TGTGCCAGTAGTATAGGCGAGAGCTCCTACGAGCAGTACTTC

J: TRBJ2-3
D: TRBD2
V: TRBV7-9
size: -
CDR3: CASIAFGGGLADTQYF
DNA: TGTGCCAGCATCGCCTTCGGGGGGGGCCTTGCAGATACGCAGTATTTT

J: TRBJ2-2
D: TRBD2
V: TRBV28
size: many
CDR3: CASLMGGSYTGELFF
DNA: TGTGCCAGCTTGATGGGCGGGAGTTACACCGGGGAGCTGTTTTTT

J: TRBJ1-5
D: TRBD1
V: TRBV19
size: many
CDR3: CASTQLQGMSNQPQHF
DNA: TGTGCCAGTACCCAATTACAGGGGATGAGCAATCAGCCCCAGCATTTT

J: TRBJ2-7
D: -
V: TRBV5-1
size: -
CDR3: CASSLESFYEQYF
DNA: TGCGCCAGCAGCTTGGAGTCATTCTACGAGCAGTACTTC

J: TRBJ2-3
D: TRBD2
V: TRBV28
size: many
CDR3: CASSFQTSGISDTQYF
DNA: TGTGCCAGCAGTTTTCAGACTAGCGGGATTTCGGATACGCAGTATTTT

J: TRBJ1-5
D: TRBD1
V: TRBV6-1
size: few
CDR3: CASSRRQGQPQHF
DNA: TGTGCCAGCAGTCGACGACAGGGCCAGCCCCAGCATTTT

J: TRBJ2-7
D: -
V: TRBV6-1
size: once
CDR3: CASSPGHSYEQYF
DNA: TGTGCCAGCAGCCCGGGCCACTCCTACGAGCAGTACTTC

J: TRBJ2-7
D: -
V: TRBV30
size: -
CDR3: CAWSGDTFSYEQYF
DNA: TGTGCCTGGAGCGGGGACACCTTCTCCTACGAGCAGTACTTC

J: TRBJ2-3
D: -
V: TRBV19
size: many
CDR3: CASSRFGGGGYTQYF
DNA: TGTGCCAGTAGTCGGTTTGGGGGAGGTGGTTACACGCAGTATTTT

J: TRBJ2-5
D: -
V: TRBV28
size: many
CDR3: CASSLAGAPGETQYF
DNA: TGTGCCAGCAGTTTGGCTGGGGCCCCAGGGGAGACCCAGTACTTC

J: TRBJ2-1
D: TRBD2
V: TRBV2
size: many
CDR3: CASSERGGPINEQFF
DNA: TGTGCCAGCAGTGAGCGGGGAGGGCCTATCAATGAGCAGTTCTTC

J: TRBJ1-2
D: -
V: TRBV10-3
size: many
CDR3: CAISERENYGYTF
DNA: TGTGCCATCAGTGAACGGGAAAACTATGGCTACACCTTC

J: TRBJ2-3
D: -
V: TRBV7-3
size: -
CDR3: CASSRGGRNTQYF
DNA: TGTGCCAGCAGCAGGGGGGGGAGGAATACGCAGTATTTT

J: TRBJ2-7
D: TRBD2
V: TRBV28
size: many
CDR3: CASSPHSTSGSFYEQYF
DNA: TGTGCCAGCAGTCCGCACTCGACTAGCGGGAGTTTCTACGAGCAGTACTTC

J: TRBJ1-4
D: TRBD1
V: TRBV30
size: many
CDR3: CAWSRRTGLNEKLFF
DNA: TGTGCCTGGAGTCGACGGACAGGATTAAATGAAAAACTGTTTTTT

J: TRBJ2-1
D: -
V: TRBV7-9
size: -
CDR3: CASSSRGTRGSYNEQFF
DNA: TGTGCCAGCAGCTCTAGGGGGACCCGCGGCTCCTACAATGAGCAGTTCTTC

J: TRBJ2-3
D: -
V: TRBV3-1
size: many
CDR3: CASSPRGDTQYF
DNA: TGTGCCAGCAGCCCTCGTGGCGATACGCAGTATTTT

J: TRBJ1-6
D: -
V: TRBV7-9
size: once
CDR3: CASSPQEYNSPLHF
DNA: TGTGCCAGCAGCCCTCAGGAGTATAATTCACCCCTCCACTTT

J: TRBJ2-7
D: TRBD2
V: TRBV2
size: many
CDR3: CASSEEGTSGKYEQYF
DNA: TGTGCCAGCAGTGAAGAGGGGACTAGCGGGAAGTACGAGCAGTACTTC

J: TRBJ2-5
D: -
V: TRBV28
size: many
CDR3: CASSQPGEETQYF
DNA: TGTGCCAGCAGCCAGCCAGGGGAAGAGACCCAGTACTTC

J: TRBJ2-2
D: TRBD2
V: TRBV28
size: many
CDR3: CASSFVGGSSANTGELFF
DNA: TGTGCCAGCAGTTTCGTGGGAGGGAGCAGTGCGAACACCGGGGAGCTGTTTTTT